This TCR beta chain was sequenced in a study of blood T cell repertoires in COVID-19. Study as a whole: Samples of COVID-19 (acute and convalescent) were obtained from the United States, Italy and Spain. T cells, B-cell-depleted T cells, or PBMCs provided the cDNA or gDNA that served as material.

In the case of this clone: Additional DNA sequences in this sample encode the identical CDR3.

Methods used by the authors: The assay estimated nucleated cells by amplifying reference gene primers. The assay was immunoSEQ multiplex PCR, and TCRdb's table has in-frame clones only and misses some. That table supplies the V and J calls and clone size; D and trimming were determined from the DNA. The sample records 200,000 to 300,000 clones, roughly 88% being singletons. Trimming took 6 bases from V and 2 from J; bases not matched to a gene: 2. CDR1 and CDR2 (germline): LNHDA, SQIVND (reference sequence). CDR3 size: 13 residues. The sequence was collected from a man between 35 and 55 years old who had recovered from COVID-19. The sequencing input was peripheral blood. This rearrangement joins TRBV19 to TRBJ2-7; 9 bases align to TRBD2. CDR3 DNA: TGTGCCAGTAGGACTAGCGGAGCCTACGAGCAGTACTTC. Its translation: CASRTSGAYEQYF.